Shown below are 31 T cell receptor beta chains from a single sample sequenced in a study of T-cell reconstitution after alpha-beta-depleted transplantation in children. Unique molecular identifiers featured in how the TCRbeta library was prepared. TCRdb independently ran MiXCR on the PCR reads; one entry per CDR3 protein. This repertoire shows around 380,000 distinct CDR3 sequences, roughly 11% found once; its top ten account for roughly 5%. The sample consisted of PBMCs from the stem cell graft donor, taken from the stem cell graft. The receptors derive from a human donor who donated a stem cell graft to a child with acute myeloid leukemia.

This sequence joins TRBV12-3 or TRBV12-4 and TRBJ2-1; D unclear. Trimming removed 4 bases from V and 3 bases from J, with 13 bases in between. The CDR3 spans 15 residues. The CDR3 is CASSYTGAHYNEQFF. The CDR3 nucleotides are TGTGCCAGCAGTTACACGGGCGCGCACTACAATGAGCAGTTCTTC.

The J gene is TRBJ2-2, the V gene TRBV6-2 or TRBV6-3; no firm D call. Germline-derived CDR1 and CDR2 are MNHEY and SVGEGT. This CDR3 has 13 residues. V was trimmed by 3 bases and J by 6 bases, leaving 8 bases between them. Here the CDR3 DNA reads TGTGCCAGCAGTTATCCGGGCCCCGGGGAGCTGTTTTTT. Residues: CASSYPGPGELFF.

This clonotype was seen many times. The rearrangement uses TRBV10-3 and TRBJ2-3; 8 nucleotides line up with TRBD1. CDR1 and CDR2 (germline): ENHRY, SYGVKD. J was trimmed by 4 bases and V by 6 bases; bases with no gene match: 21. This CDR3 spans 19 amino acids. CDR3 sequence reads: CAIRNTELKDREEADTQYF. CDR3 sequence (DNA): TGTGCCATCAGGAACACTGAGCTAAAGGACAGGGAAGAGGCAGATACGCAGTATTTT.

In this sample, this clonotype turned up many times. The rearrangement links TRBV5-1 to TRBJ1-2; D uncertain. This CDR3 has 15 residues. Deletions cut 1 base from V and 4 bases from J, with 14 bases between. Per the germline V gene, CDR1 is SGHRS and CDR2 is YFSETQ. The CDR3 nucleotides are TGCGCCAGCAGCTTGCGGGCCTCTGGAGGCTATGGCTACACCTTC. Amino acids: CASSLRASGGYGYTF.

This clonotype appeared a few times. The chain links TRBV20-1 to TRBJ2-7; 8 bases map to TRBD2. With V trimmed by 7 bases and J by 0 bases, 11 bases remained unmatched. The CDR3 contains 15 residues. CDR1 and CDR2 from the germline V gene are DFQATT and SNEGSKA (reference sequence). DNA of the CDR3: TGCAGTGTCCCCGTTAATAGCGGGAACTCCTACGAGCAGTACTTC. Its protein product is CSVPVNSGNSYEQYF.

This sequence joins TRBV24-1 and TRBJ1-1; D gene unclear. CDR1 and CDR2 from the germline V gene are KGHDR and SFDVKD. Trimming took 2 bases from V and 10 from J, leaving 7 bases between them. CDR3 size: 11 residues. The DNA of the CDR3 is TGTGCCACCAGTGATTCCAGACGAGCTTTCTTT. Amino acid sequence: CATSDSRRAFF.

There are many counts of this clonotype. CDR3 nucleotide sequence: TGTGCCAGCAGCCCTCACAATGAGCAGTTCTTC. Its protein product is CASSPHNEQFF. V and J are TRBV11-1 and TRBJ2-1; D not resolved. Germline V gene lookup returns CDR1 SGHAT and CDR2 FQDESV (reference sequence). This CDR3 is 11 amino acids long. V was shortened by 5 bases and J by 5 bases, with 4 bases between the two germline ends.

This clonotype was observed a handful of times. The J gene is TRBJ2-1, the V gene TRBV7-2, with TRBD2 as a possible D gene (6 bases). Germline CDR1 SGHTA, CDR2 FQGNSA. Trimming stripped 5 bases from V and 10 bases from J, with 18 bases between. This CDR3 region has 14 residues. The CDR3 here is CASSPMAGSGEQFF. The DNA for the CDR3 is TGTGCCAGCAGCCCCATGGCGGGGTCTGGGGAGCAGTTCTTC.

This chain links TRBV12-5 with TRBJ2-3; unclear D gene. The germline V gene has CDR1 LGHNT and CDR2 FRNRAP. Deletions cut 2 bases from V and 2 bases from J, with 5 bases between. The CDR3 is 13 amino acids. The CDR3 nucleotides read TGTGCTAGTGGTTTGATAGTCACAGATACGCAGTATTTT. Protein: CASGLIVTDTQYF.

V is TRBV12-3 or TRBV12-4 and J is TRBJ2-3; D may be TRBD2 (5 bases). CDR3 size: 16 residues. V was trimmed by 4 bases and J by 1 base, leaving 15 bases between them. CDR3 nucleotides: TGTGCCAGCAGTTCATGGGGAGACCACGGCACAGATACGCAGTATTTT. This sequence encodes CASSSWGDHGTDTQYF.

A remark on this clonotype: Possible read error: a much larger clone is one base away. V is TRBV29-1 and J is TRBJ2-5; weak D call: TRBD1 (5 bases). Germline loops: CDR1 SQVTM, CDR2 ANQGSEA. V was pared by 7 bases and J by 7 bases, with 16 bases between. The CDR3 runs 12 residues. For the CDR3, the DNA is TGCAGCGCTCTAACAGGTCTTTGGACCCAGTACTTC. This gives the protein CSALTGLWTQYF.

The chain uses TRBV5-1 and TRBJ2-7, with D perhaps matching TRBD1 (6 bases). This CDR3 spans 13 amino acids. The V gene's germline CDR1 is SGHRS and CDR2 YFSETQ. V was cut by 3 bases and J by 4 bases, with 11 bases left in between. CDR3 bases: TGCGCCAGCAGCTGGGGGACACTTTACGAGCAGTACTTC. Its translation: CASSWGTLYEQYF.

The chain employs TRBV12-3 or TRBV12-4 and TRBJ2-3; tentatively, D is TRBD2 (5 bases). The CDR3 is 14 amino acids. Trimming removed 7 bases at V and 5 bases at J, with 16 bases between. The CDR3 coding sequence is TGTGCCAGCAACCGGGAATCCGACGGAGATACGCAGTATTTT. Amino acid sequence: CASNRESDGDTQYF.

This clonotype showed up just a few times. The J gene is TRBJ2-1, the V gene TRBV14; TRBD2 matches at 7 bases. V was pared by 3 bases and J by 2 bases, with 4 bases of the junction left unmatched. Germline CDR1 and CDR2: SGHDN and FVKESK. CDR3 size: 15 residues. DNA of the CDR3: TGTGCCAGCAGCCAGCTCGGGACTACCTACAATGAGCAGTTCTTC. Translated, it gives CASSQLGTTYNEQFF. The variable domain in full, completed from reference TRBV14 and TRBJ2-1, reads EAGVTQFPSHSVIEKGQTVTLRCDPISGHDNLYWYRRVMGKEIKFLLHFVKESKQDESGMPNNRFLAERTGGTYSTLKVQPAELEDSGVYFCASSQLGTTYNEQFFGPGTRLTVL.

The rearrangement links TRBV18 to TRBJ2-7; TRBD1 or TRBD2 may be the D gene (5 bases each). The length of the CDR3 is 14 residues. CDR1 and CDR2 (germline): KGHSH, LQKENI. V lost 0 bases, J lost 5 bases, and 11 bases lay in between. DNA for the CDR3: TGTGCCAGCTCACCACCAGGATGGGGGAACGAGCAGTACGTC. As protein: CASSPPGWGNEQYV.

This clonotype was seen a few times. J is TRBJ2-1 and V is TRBV29-1; unclear D gene. The CDR3 extends over 12 amino acids. The V end was cut by 0 bases, the J end by 6 bases, with 6 bases between. Germline assignment: CDR1 SQVTM and CDR2 ANQGSEA. Here the CDR3 DNA reads TGCAGCGTTGAAGAAGGGATCAATGAGCAGTTCTTC. This translates into CSVEEGINEQFF.

For this clonotype: One end of the junction does not line up with germline, which may come from a read error. This chain joins TRBV18 and TRBJ1-4, with 8 bases matching TRBD1. This CDR3 contains 16 residues. Germline CDR1 reads KGHSH; CDR2 reads LQKENI. The CDR3 bases are TGTGCCAGCTCAGCCCAAGGACAGGGCAAAAATGCAAAACTGTTTTTT. Its translation: CASSAQGQGKNAKLFF.

This chain uses TRBV12-3 or TRBV12-4 with TRBJ1-5; D gene unclear. CDR3 length: 13 amino acids. Trimming pared 5 bases from V and 4 bases from J, leaving 9 bases between. CDR3 DNA: TGTGCCAGCAGTACGATGAGTAATCAGCCCCAGCATTTT. Its protein is CASSTMSNQPQHF.

In its sample, this clonotype was seen many times. The chain couples TRBV6-5 to TRBJ2-1; D uncertain. This CDR3 is built from 14 residues. CDR1 MNHEY and CDR2 SVGAGI come from the germline V gene. Trimming removed 0 bases from V and 14 bases from J, with 17 bases in between. CDR3 amino acids: CASSYSATPGIKFF. For the CDR3, the DNA is TGTGCCAGCAGTTACTCGGCTACTCCGGGTATTAAGTTCTTC.

This clonotype occurred a few times. The chain links TRBV6-1 to TRBJ2-7; 9 bases align to TRBD2. V lost 4 bases and J lost 7; bases outside the gene matches: 17. Germline-derived CDR1 and CDR2 are MNHNS and SASEGT. The length of the CDR3 is 17 residues. Written as DNA, the CDR3 is TGTGCCAGCAGTGGACGCCGGGGAGGCGGGAGGGCTGGTGAGCAGTACTTC. Translating gives CASSGRRGGGRAGEQYF.

Only a few counts were recorded for this clonotype. The chain employs TRBV6-5 and TRBJ2-2; 9 positions match TRBD1. This CDR3 spans 17 amino acids. J lost 0 bases, V lost 2 bases, and 4 bases had no gene match. Germline V gives CDR1 MNHEY, CDR2 SVGAGI. CDR3 loop: CASSYAGTGTNTGELFF. CDR3 sequence (DNA): TGTGCCAGCAGTTACGCTGGGACAGGGACGAACACCGGGGAGCTGTTTTTT.

At least ten counts were recorded for this clonotype. The rearrangement links TRBV5-1 to TRBJ2-3; 9 bases align to TRBD2. V shed 0 bases and J 11 bases; nucleotides not matched to a gene: 7. Germline V lookup: CDR1 SGHRS, CDR2 YFSETQ. The CDR3 spans 14 residues. The chain's CDR3 is CASSLETSGRGQYF. The CDR3 coding sequence is TGCGCCAGCAGCTTGGAGACTAGCGGAAGGGGGCAGTATTTT.

V and J are TRBV5-5 and TRBJ1-2; maybe TRBD1 (5 bases). This CDR3 is built from 14 residues. CDR1 is SGHKS, CDR2 YYEKEE, per germline (reference sequence). Between the trimmed V and J ends, which lost 9 bases and 4 bases, there was a span of 19 bases. This CDR3 reads CATNTDSSGYGYTF. CDR3 bases: TGTGCCACCAATACAGACAGCTCCGGCTATGGCTACACCTTC.

This clonotype showed up many times. The chain is built from TRBV12-3 or TRBV12-4 and TRBJ1-3; D is ambiguous. The V and J ends lost 6 bases and 4 bases respectively, with 7 bases between them. The CDR3 covers 12 residues. This CDR3 is CASRMGGNTIYF. CDR3 nucleotide sequence: TGTGCCAGCAGGATGGGGGGAAACACCATATATTTT.

This clonotype was counted only a few times. This sequence joins TRBV4-1 and TRBJ1-5, with 7 bases lining up with TRBD1. This CDR3 contains 15 residues. Unmatched junction bases numbered 5, after V lost 3 bases and J lost 3 bases. CDR1 is MGHRA, CDR2 YSYEKL, per germline. The CDR3 nucleotides read TGCGCCAGCAGCCACTTAACAGGGGCCAATCAGCCCCAGCATTTT. Its protein product is CASSHLTGANQPQHF.

There are a few counts of this clonotype. Germline is not matched at one junction end, which may reflect a read error. The chain carries TRBV7-7 and TRBJ2-3, with TRBD2 matching 12 bases. The CDR3 loop spans 17 amino acids. Germline CDR1 reads SSHAT; CDR2 reads FNYEAQ (reference sequence). CDR3 residues: CASSSTSGGRGTDTQYF. DNA for the CDR3: TGTGCTAGCAGCTCGACTAGCGGGGGCCGGGGGACAGATACGCAGTATTTT.

This clonotype was seen only once. V is TRBV10-3 and J is TRBJ2-1; 8 nucleotides agree with TRBD2. Germline V gene sequence: CDR1 ENHRY, CDR2 SYGVKD. The CDR3 sequence is 15 residues long. Germline trimming cut 6 bases from V and 1 base from J; bases unmatched to any gene: 5. DNA for the CDR3: TGTGCCATCAGCGGCACTAGCGGTTCCTACAATGAGCAGTTCTTC. This encodes CAISGTSGSYNEQFF.

This clonotype occurred a few times. The J gene is TRBJ1-1, the V gene TRBV6-1; the D is unclear. Deletions cut 0 bases from V and 5 bases from J, with 7 bases between. The CDR3 length is 13 residues. CDR1 MNHNS and CDR2 SASEGT come from the germline V gene. The chain's CDR3 is CASSEASRTEAFF. The CDR3 nucleotides read TGTGCCAGCAGTGAAGCATCGAGGACTGAAGCTTTCTTT.

With regard to this clonotype: Being one base from a much bigger clone, this may be a read error. The chain is built from TRBV5-1 and TRBJ2-1; TRBD2 might be the D (6 bases). In germline, CDR1 is SGHRS, CDR2 YFSETQ. The CDR3 sequence is 14 residues long. The CDR3 DNA follows: TGCGCCAGCAACTTGGCTGCCGGGACTGGAGAGCAGTTCTTC. Amino acid sequence: CASNLAAGTGEQFF.

V gene TRBV29-1 combines with J gene TRBJ1-1; TRBD1 is a possible D gene (5 bases). V dropped 6 bases and J dropped 5 bases, with 10 bases sitting between them. This CDR3 has 11 amino acids. Germline V gene lookup returns CDR1 SQVTM and CDR2 ANQGSEA. Written as DNA, the CDR3 is TGCAGCGTAGCGTGGGGGACTGAAGCTTTCTTT. It specifies CSVAWGTEAFF.

This clonotype has only a few counts. One junction end does not reproduce the germline sequence, and a read error may be involved. The CDR3 protein is CASSLSGAKNSQYF. Written as DNA, the CDR3 is TGTGCCAGCAGCTTGAGTGGTGCCAAAAACAGTCAGTACTTC. This rearrangement joins TRBV5-5 to TRBJ2-4; no definite D call. The CDR3 loop spans 14 amino acids. CDR1 and CDR2 (germline): SGHKS, YYEKEE (reference sequence).